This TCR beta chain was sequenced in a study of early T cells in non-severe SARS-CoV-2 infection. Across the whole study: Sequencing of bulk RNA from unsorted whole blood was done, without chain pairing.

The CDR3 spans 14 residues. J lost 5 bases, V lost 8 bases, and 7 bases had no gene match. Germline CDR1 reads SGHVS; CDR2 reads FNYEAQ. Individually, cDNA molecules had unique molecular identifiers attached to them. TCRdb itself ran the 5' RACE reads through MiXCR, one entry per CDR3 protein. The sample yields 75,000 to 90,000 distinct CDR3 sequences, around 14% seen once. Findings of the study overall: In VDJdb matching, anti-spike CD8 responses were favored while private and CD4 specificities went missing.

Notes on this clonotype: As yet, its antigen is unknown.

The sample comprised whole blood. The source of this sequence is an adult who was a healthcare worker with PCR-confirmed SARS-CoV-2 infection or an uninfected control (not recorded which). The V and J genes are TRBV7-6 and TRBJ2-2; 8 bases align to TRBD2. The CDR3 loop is CASHGREGTGELFF. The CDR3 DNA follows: TGTGCCAGCCACGGGAGGGAGGGAACCGGGGAGCTGTTTTTT.